The clone carrying this T cell receptor (beta chain) has more than one count but fewer than ten. Its antigen is still unknown. At one end the junction does not follow the germline gene, possibly because of a read error. This entry is derived from a study of type 1 regulatory T cells. The overall study: T-allo10 is a Tr1-enriched, alloantigen-specific CD4 T cell product made in vitro.

Study-level points and caveats: Type 1 regulatory T cells had a more restricted TCR repertoire than non-type 1 regulatory T cells.

Germline CDR1 and CDR2: SSHAT and FNYEAQ (reference sequence). This CDR3 contains 14 residues. TCRdb used MiXCR to reprocess the reads, holding one entry per CDR3 protein. In the table there are about 42,000 distinct CDR3 sequences, 9.5% to 15% of which are singletons. This clonotype was sampled from a human donor in good health. The sample taken for sequencing was cultured non-Tr1 T cells, either the whole culture or a sorted T cell fraction (not recorded which). The V call is TRBV7-7, the J call TRBJ2-2; 8 bases are shared with TRBD2. CDR3: CASSPSGRNGELFF. The CDR3 DNA follows: TGTGCTAGCAGCCCAAGCGGGAGAAACGGGGAGCTGTTTTTT.